This T cell receptor beta chain stems from a study of shared clonotypes between healthy human individuals. This CDR3 has 16 residues. J was trimmed by 4 bases and V by 0 bases; bases with no gene match: 8. Germline CDR1 is MNHEY and CDR2 is SVGAGI. Assay: immunoSEQ multiplex PCR; the TCRdb copy retains only in-frame clones and omits some. The table has about 2 million clones, approximately 95% seen once. J is TRBJ1-2 and V is TRBV6-5, with 7 bases aligning to TRBD1. This clonotype was sampled from a young man in good health. Sequencing was carried out using naive CD4+ T cells sorted from blood. As for subset: CD45RA+ positively selected. CDR3 in amino acids: CASSYSNTGTVYGYTF. DNA for the CDR3: TGTGCCAGCAGTTACTCAAACACCGGGACAGTCTATGGCTACACCTTC.